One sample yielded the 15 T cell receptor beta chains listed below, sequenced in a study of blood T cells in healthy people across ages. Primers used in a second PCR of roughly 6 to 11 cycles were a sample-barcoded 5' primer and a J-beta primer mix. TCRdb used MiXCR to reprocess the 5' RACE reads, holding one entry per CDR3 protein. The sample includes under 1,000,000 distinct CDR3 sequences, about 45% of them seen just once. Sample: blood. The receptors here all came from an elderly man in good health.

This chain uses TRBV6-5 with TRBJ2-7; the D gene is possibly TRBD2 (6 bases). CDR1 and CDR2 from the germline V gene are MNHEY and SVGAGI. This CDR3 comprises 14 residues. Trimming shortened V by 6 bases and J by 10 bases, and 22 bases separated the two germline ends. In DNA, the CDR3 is TGTGCCAGCAGCCCCGGGGACTCCTACAATGAACAGTACTTC. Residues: CASSPGDSYNEQYF.

The CDR3 protein is CSVSTGGRSGYTF. In DNA form, the CDR3 reads TGCAGCGTAAGCACAGGGGGCAGATCTGGCTACACCTTC. The gene calls are TRBV29-1 and TRBJ1-2; 9 bases agree with TRBD1. Germline lookup yields CDR1 SQVTM and CDR2 ANQGSEA. The CDR3 spans 13 residues. V lost 6 bases and J lost 7; bases outside the gene matches: 9.

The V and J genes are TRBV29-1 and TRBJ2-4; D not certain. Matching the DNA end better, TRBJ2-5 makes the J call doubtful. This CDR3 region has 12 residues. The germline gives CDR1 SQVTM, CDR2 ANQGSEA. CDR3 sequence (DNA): TGCAGCGTTGTTCCACAGCAAAAGACCCAGTACTTC. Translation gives CSVVPQQKTQYF.

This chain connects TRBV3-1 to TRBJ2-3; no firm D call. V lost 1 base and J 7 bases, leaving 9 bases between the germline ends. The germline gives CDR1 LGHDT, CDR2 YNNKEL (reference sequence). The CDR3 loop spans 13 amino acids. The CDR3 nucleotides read TGTGCCAGCAGCCAAGCAACTCGGAATACGCAGTATTTT. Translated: CASSQATRNTQYF.

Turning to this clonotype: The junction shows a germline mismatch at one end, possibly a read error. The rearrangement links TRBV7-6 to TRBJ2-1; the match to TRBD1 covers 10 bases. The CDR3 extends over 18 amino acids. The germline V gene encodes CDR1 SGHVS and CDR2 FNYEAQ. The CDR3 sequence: CASSLTAGTGVNYKEQFF. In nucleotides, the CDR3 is TGTGCCAGCAGCTTAACAGCCGGGACAGGGGTCAATTACAAGGAGCAGTTCTTC.

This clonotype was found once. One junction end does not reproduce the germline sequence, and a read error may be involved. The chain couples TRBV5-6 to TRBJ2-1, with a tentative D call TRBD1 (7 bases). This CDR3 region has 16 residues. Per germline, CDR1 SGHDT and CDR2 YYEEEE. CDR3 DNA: TGTGCCAGCAGTCCTCAACCGGAGGGGGCGAGACATGAGGAGTTCTTC. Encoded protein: CASSPQPEGARHEEFF.

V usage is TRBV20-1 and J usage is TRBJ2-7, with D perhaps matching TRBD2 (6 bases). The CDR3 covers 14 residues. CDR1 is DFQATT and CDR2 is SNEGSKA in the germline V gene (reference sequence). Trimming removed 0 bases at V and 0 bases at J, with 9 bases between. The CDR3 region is CSAREPAGSYEQYF. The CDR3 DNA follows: TGCAGTGCTAGAGAGCCAGCGGGCTCCTACGAGCAGTACTTC.

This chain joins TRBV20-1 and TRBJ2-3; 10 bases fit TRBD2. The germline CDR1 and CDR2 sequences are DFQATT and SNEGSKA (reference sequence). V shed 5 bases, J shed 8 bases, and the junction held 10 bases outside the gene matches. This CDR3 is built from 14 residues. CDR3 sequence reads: CSAGSGRGAGTQYF. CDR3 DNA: TGCAGTGCTGGGAGCGGGAGGGGTGCAGGTACGCAGTATTTT.

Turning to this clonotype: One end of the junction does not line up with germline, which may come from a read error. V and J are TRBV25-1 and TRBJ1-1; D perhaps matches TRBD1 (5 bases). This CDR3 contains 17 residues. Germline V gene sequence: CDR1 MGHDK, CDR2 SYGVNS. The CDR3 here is CASSDSLGGSGNTDAFF. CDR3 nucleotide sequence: TGTGCCAGCAGTGATTCCCTGGGGGGGTCGGGGAACACTGACGCTTTCTTT.

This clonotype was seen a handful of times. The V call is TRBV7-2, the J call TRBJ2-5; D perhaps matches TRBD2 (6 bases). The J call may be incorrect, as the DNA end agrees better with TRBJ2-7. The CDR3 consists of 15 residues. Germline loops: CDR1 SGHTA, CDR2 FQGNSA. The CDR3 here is CASSLALGGSYEQYF. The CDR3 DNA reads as TGTGCCAGCAGCTTAGCCCTTGGAGGGTCCTACGAGCAGTACTTC.

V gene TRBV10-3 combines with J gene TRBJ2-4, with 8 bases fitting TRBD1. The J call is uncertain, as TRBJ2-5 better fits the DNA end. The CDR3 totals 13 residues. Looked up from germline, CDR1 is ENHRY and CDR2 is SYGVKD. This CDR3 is CATASRQGETQYF. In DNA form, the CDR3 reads TGTGCCACCGCATCACGACAGGGGGAGACCCAGTACTTC.

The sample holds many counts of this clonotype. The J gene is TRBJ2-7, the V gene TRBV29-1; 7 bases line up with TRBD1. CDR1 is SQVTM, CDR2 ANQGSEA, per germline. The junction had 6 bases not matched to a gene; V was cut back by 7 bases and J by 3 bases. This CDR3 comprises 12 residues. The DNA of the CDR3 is TGCAGCGCCCGTAGACAGGGCTACGAGCAGTACTTC. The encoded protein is CSARRQGYEQYF.

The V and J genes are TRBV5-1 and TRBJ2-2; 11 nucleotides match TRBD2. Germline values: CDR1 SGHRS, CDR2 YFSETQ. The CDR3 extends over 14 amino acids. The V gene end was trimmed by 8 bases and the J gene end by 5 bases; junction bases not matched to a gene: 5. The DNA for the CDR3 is TGCGCCAGTGTACTAGCGGGAGCTACCGGGGAGCTGTTTTTT. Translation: CASVLAGATGELFF. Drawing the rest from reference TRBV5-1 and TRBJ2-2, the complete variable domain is KAGVTQTPRYLIKTRGQQVTLSCSPISGHRSVSWYQQTPGQGLQFLFEYFSETQRNKGNFPGRFSGRQFSNSRSEMNVSTLELGDSALYLCASVLAGATGELFFGEGSRLTVL.

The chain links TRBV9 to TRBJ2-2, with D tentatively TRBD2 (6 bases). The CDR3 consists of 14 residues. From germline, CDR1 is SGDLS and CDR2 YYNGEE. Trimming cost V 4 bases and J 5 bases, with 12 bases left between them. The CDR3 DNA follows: TGTGCCAGCAGCCCCATGGGGGGAACCGGGGAGCTGTTTTTT. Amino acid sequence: CASSPMGGTGELFF.

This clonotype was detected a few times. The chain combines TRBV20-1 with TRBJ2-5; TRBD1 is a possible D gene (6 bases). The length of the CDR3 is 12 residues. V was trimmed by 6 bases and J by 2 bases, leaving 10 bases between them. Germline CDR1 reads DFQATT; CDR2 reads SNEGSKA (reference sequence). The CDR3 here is CSAQTGQETQYF. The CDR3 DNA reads TGCAGTGCCCAGACAGGTCAAGAGACCCAGTACTTC.